These T cell receptor beta chains were read from a single sample in a study of T cells in Graves' hyperthyroidism and ophthalmopathy. MiXCR, applied by TCRdb to the multiplex PCR reads, yields one record per CDR3 protein. The repertoire consists of hundreds of thousands of distinct CDR3 sequences, with 13% to 15% occurring once and the leading ten covering roughly 10%. Material for sequencing was blood. Receptors were obtained from a woman in her late teens or twenties with Graves' hyperthyroidism. Both conserved end residues are part of each CDR3. Each record gives: clone size, D gene, J gene, V gene, CDR3 protein, CDR3 DNA. D genes are given only for firm matches. Clone size, where shown, is once, few, many, or a class for clones that have expanded.

abundance: few
d_gene: -
j_gene: TRBJ1-1
v_gene: TRBV4-2
CDR3aa: CASSQDRGLWGNTEAFF
CDR3nt: TGTGCCAGCAGCCAAGATCGTGGACTGTGGGGGAACACTGAAGCTTTCTTT

abundance: few
d_gene: -
j_gene: TRBJ1-1
v_gene: TRBV6-5
CDR3aa: CASSYPRDPPSAFF
CDR3nt: TGTGCCAGCAGTTACCCTAGGGACCCACCTTCGGCTTTCTTT

abundance: few
d_gene: -
j_gene: TRBJ2-1
v_gene: TRBV24-1
CDR3aa: CATSDGLGSSYNEQFF
CDR3nt: TGTGCCACCAGTGATGGACTGGGTAGCTCCTACAATGAGCAGTTCTTC

abundance: many
d_gene: -
j_gene: TRBJ2-7
v_gene: TRBV20-1
CDR3aa: CSAPSSQGSSYEQYF
CDR3nt: TGCAGTGCTCCTTCGTCTCAGGGGAGTTCCTACGAGCAGTACTTC

abundance: many
d_gene: -
j_gene: TRBJ2-5
v_gene: TRBV7-2
CDR3aa: CASSLNPPSVYF
CDR3nt: TGTGCCAGCAGCTTAAATCCACCGAGTGTGTACTTC

abundance: -
d_gene: -
j_gene: TRBJ2-2
v_gene: TRBV5-1
CDR3aa: CASSIAVGAGELFF
CDR3nt: TGCGCCAGCAGCATAGCGGTGGGGGCCGGGGAGCTGTTTTTT

abundance: many
d_gene: TRBD1
j_gene: TRBJ2-7
v_gene: TRBV27
CDR3aa: CASSLRVPGQVGLYEQYF
CDR3nt: TGTGCCAGCAGTTTAAGAGTTCCGGGACAGGTGGGGCTCTACGAGCAGTACTTC

abundance: many
d_gene: -
j_gene: TRBJ1-5
v_gene: TRBV15
CDR3aa: CATSGLEGQLNNQPQHF
CDR3nt: TGTGCCACCAGCGGATTAGAGGGACAACTCAACAATCAGCCCCAGCATTTT

abundance: once
d_gene: -
j_gene: TRBJ1-4
v_gene: TRBV19
CDR3aa: CASSNWGRQFEKLFF
CDR3nt: TGTGCCAGTAGTAACTGGGGACGACAGTTTGAAAAACTGTTTTTT

abundance: many
d_gene: -
j_gene: TRBJ2-6
v_gene: TRBV27
CDR3aa: CATHKTNFFWANVLTF
CDR3nt: TGTGCCACACACAAGACAAACTTCTTCTGGGCCAACGTCCTGACTTTC

abundance: many
d_gene: -
j_gene: TRBJ1-5
v_gene: TRBV28
CDR3aa: CASSADRYNQPQHF
CDR3nt: TGTGCCAGCAGTGCCGACCGATACAATCAGCCCCAGCATTTT

abundance: once
d_gene: -
j_gene: TRBJ1-4
v_gene: TRBV19
CDR3aa: CASSTGEKLFF
CDR3nt: TGTGCCAGTAGTACGGGGGAAAAACTGTTTTTT

abundance: few
d_gene: -
j_gene: TRBJ1-1
v_gene: TRBV11-2
CDR3aa: CASSWAKGSRDTEAFF
CDR3nt: TGTGCCAGCAGCTGGGCGAAAGGGTCGAGGGACACTGAAGCTTTCTTT

abundance: many
d_gene: -
j_gene: TRBJ2-7
v_gene: TRBV4-1
CDR3aa: CASSQVGGPHEQYF
CDR3nt: TGCGCCAGCAGCCAAGTAGGGGGGCCCCACGAGCAGTACTTC

abundance: many
d_gene: TRBD2
j_gene: TRBJ2-5
v_gene: TRBV3-1
CDR3aa: CASSLLSGAETQYF
CDR3nt: TGTGCCAGCAGCTTACTTAGCGGGGCAGAGACCCAGTACTTC

abundance: -
d_gene: -
j_gene: TRBJ1-2
v_gene: TRBV6-1
CDR3aa: CASSELDSLTGYTF
CDR3nt: TGTGCCAGCAGTGAACTCGACAGCTTAACAGGCTACACCTTC

abundance: -
d_gene: -
j_gene: TRBJ1-5
v_gene: TRBV7-9
CDR3aa: CASSLASSNQPQQF
CDR3nt: TGTGCCAGCAGCTTAGCGAGTAGCAATCAGCCCCAGCAGTTT

abundance: -
d_gene: -
j_gene: TRBJ2-2
v_gene: TRBV7-6
CDR3aa: CASSLESGLASTGELFF
CDR3nt: TGTGCCAGCAGCTTAGAGAGCGGACTGGCGAGCACCGGGGAGCTGTTTTTT

abundance: -
d_gene: -
j_gene: TRBJ1-3
v_gene: TRBV6-1
CDR3aa: CASTRTLSGNTIYF
CDR3nt: TGTGCCAGCACCAGGACCCTCTCTGGAAACACCATATATTTT

abundance: many
d_gene: -
j_gene: TRBJ1-1
v_gene: TRBV27
CDR3aa: CASSLSSGLPPLGWGRAFF
CDR3nt: TGTGCCAGCAGTTTATCGTCAGGCCTTCCACCCCTCGGGTGGGGAAGAGCTTTCTTT

abundance: -
d_gene: TRBD2
j_gene: TRBJ2-7
v_gene: TRBV29-1
CDR3aa: CSVETSGPILYEQYF
CDR3nt: TGCAGCGTTGAAACTAGCGGGCCGATCCTCTACGAGCAGTACTTC

abundance: many
d_gene: TRBD2
j_gene: TRBJ2-1
v_gene: TRBV7-9
CDR3aa: CASSLDGTSFNEQFF
CDR3nt: TGTGCCAGCAGCTTAGATGGGACTAGCTTCAATGAGCAGTTCTTC

abundance: many
d_gene: TRBD1
j_gene: TRBJ2-7
v_gene: TRBV6-5
CDR3aa: CASRTRTGSYEQYF
CDR3nt: TGTGCCAGCAGGACGAGGACAGGGAGCTACGAGCAGTACTTC

abundance: many
d_gene: -
j_gene: TRBJ2-2
v_gene: TRBV6-1
CDR3aa: CASALYRDVDTGELFF
CDR3nt: TGTGCCAGCGCCCTATACCGGGACGTGGACACCGGGGAGCTGTTTTTT

abundance: many
d_gene: TRBD1
j_gene: TRBJ2-7
v_gene: TRBV6-5
CDR3aa: CASSYRTTGTGLYEQYF
CDR3nt: TGTGCCAGCAGTTACAGAACGACCGGGACAGGGCTCTACGAGCAGTACTTC

abundance: many
d_gene: -
j_gene: TRBJ2-7
v_gene: TRBV5-1
CDR3aa: CASSFEGKAYEQYF
CDR3nt: TGCGCCAGCAGCTTCGAGGGAAAAGCCTACGAGCAGTACTTC

abundance: many
d_gene: TRBD2
j_gene: TRBJ2-2
v_gene: TRBV12-3/TRBV12-4
CDR3aa: CASSRGLAGTGELFF
CDR3nt: TGTGCCAGCAGTCGGGGACTAGCGGGAACCGGGGAGCTGTTTTTT

abundance: many
d_gene: -
j_gene: TRBJ2-7
v_gene: TRBV12-3/TRBV12-4
CDR3aa: CASSLGFGPLSYEQYF
CDR3nt: TGTGCCAGCAGTTTAGGCTTCGGCCCCCTCTCCTACGAGCAGTACTTC

abundance: -
d_gene: -
j_gene: TRBJ2-7
v_gene: TRBV4-1
CDR3aa: CASSQLAPTMNEQYF
CDR3nt: TGCGCCAGCAGCCAACTGGCCCCAACGATGAACGAGCAGTACTTC

abundance: few
d_gene: TRBD1
j_gene: TRBJ2-2
v_gene: TRBV15
CDR3aa: CATSRSRQGVNTGELFF
CDR3nt: TGTGCCACCAGCAGATCTCGACAGGGGGTGAACACCGGGGAGCTGTTTTTT

abundance: many
d_gene: TRBD1
j_gene: TRBJ1-1
v_gene: TRBV4-3
CDR3aa: CASSHLDRANTEAFF
CDR3nt: TGCGCCAGCAGCCACCTGGACAGGGCCAACACTGAAGCTTTCTTT

abundance: many
d_gene: TRBD1
j_gene: TRBJ1-5
v_gene: TRBV12-3/TRBV12-4
CDR3aa: CASSNNITGGNQPQHF
CDR3nt: TGTGCCAGCAGCAACAATATTACAGGGGGCAATCAGCCCCAGCATTTT

abundance: -
d_gene: -
j_gene: TRBJ2-1
v_gene: TRBV24-1
CDR3aa: CATRAGSSYNEQFF
CDR3nt: TGTGCCACCAGAGCGGGCAGCTCCTACAATGAGCAGTTCTTC

abundance: many
d_gene: -
j_gene: TRBJ1-4
v_gene: TRBV2
CDR3aa: CASKRLSYEKLFF
CDR3nt: TGTGCCAGCAAGCGATTGAGTTATGAAAAACTGTTTTTT

abundance: many
d_gene: TRBD2
j_gene: TRBJ2-7
v_gene: TRBV7-2
CDR3aa: CASSLTWTSGRAGSYEQYF
CDR3nt: TGTGCCAGCAGCCTAACGTGGACTAGCGGGAGGGCCGGGTCCTACGAGCAGTACTTC

abundance: many
d_gene: TRBD2
j_gene: TRBJ2-7
v_gene: TRBV13
CDR3aa: CASSPWTSGREQYF
CDR3nt: TGTGCCAGCAGCCCCTGGACTAGCGGGAGAGAGCAGTACTTC

abundance: -
d_gene: TRBD2
j_gene: TRBJ2-7
v_gene: TRBV27
CDR3aa: CASSPMGAGGLYEQYF
CDR3nt: TGTGCCAGCAGCCCGATGGGGGCGGGAGGCTTGTACGAGCAGTACTTC

abundance: many
d_gene: TRBD1
j_gene: TRBJ2-5
v_gene: TRBV7-2
CDR3aa: CASSLDGQGARKTQYF
CDR3nt: TGTGCCAGCAGCTTAGACGGACAGGGGGCTAGGAAGACCCAGTACTTC

abundance: -
d_gene: -
j_gene: TRBJ1-6
v_gene: TRBV12-3/TRBV12-4
CDR3aa: CASSRDANSPLHF
CDR3nt: TGTGCCAGCAGCCGGGACGCGAATTCACCCCTCCACTTT

abundance: many
d_gene: -
j_gene: TRBJ1-6
v_gene: TRBV20-1
CDR3aa: CSAIRLQGGGNSPLHF
CDR3nt: TGCAGTGCTATACGTCTACAGGGAGGGGGTAATTCACCCCTCCACTTT

abundance: -
d_gene: -
j_gene: TRBJ2-7
v_gene: TRBV30
CDR3aa: CAWARDSSYEQYF
CDR3nt: TGTGCCTGGGCACGGGACTCGTCCTACGAGCAGTACTTC

abundance: -
d_gene: TRBD1
j_gene: TRBJ1-1
v_gene: TRBV27
CDR3aa: CASSPYRGLYTKAFF
CDR3nt: TGTGCCAGCAGTCCCTACAGGGGTCTGTACACTAAAGCTTTCTTT

abundance: few
d_gene: -
j_gene: TRBJ2-7
v_gene: TRBV5-1
CDR3aa: CASSSIGGAMNYEQYF
CDR3nt: TGCGCCAGCAGCTCCATTGGGGGGGCGATGAACTACGAGCAGTACTTC

abundance: many
d_gene: TRBD1
j_gene: TRBJ2-3
v_gene: TRBV18
CDR3aa: CASSSYRGRTDTQYF
CDR3nt: TGTGCCAGCTCATCATACAGGGGAAGGACAGATACGCAGTATTTT

abundance: -
d_gene: TRBD2
j_gene: TRBJ2-2
v_gene: TRBV18
CDR3aa: CASSPWASGKNTGELFF
CDR3nt: TGTGCCAGCTCACCCTGGGCTAGCGGGAAGAACACCGGGGAGCTGTTTTTT

abundance: few
d_gene: TRBD2
j_gene: TRBJ2-5
v_gene: TRBV12-3/TRBV12-4
CDR3aa: CASSLRAGGSTQETQYF
CDR3nt: TGTGCCAGCAGTTTACGGGCGGGAGGGTCGACACAAGAGACCCAGTACTTC

abundance: -
d_gene: -
j_gene: TRBJ2-5
v_gene: TRBV4-1
CDR3aa: CASSHYSGVQYF
CDR3nt: TGCGCCAGCAGCCATTATTCGGGGGTCCAGTACTTC

abundance: many
d_gene: -
j_gene: TRBJ2-5
v_gene: TRBV20-1
CDR3aa: CSALARTPQETQYF
CDR3nt: TGCAGTGCCCTTGCCCGCACCCCCCAAGAGACCCAGTACTTC

abundance: many
d_gene: -
j_gene: TRBJ2-5
v_gene: TRBV7-2
CDR3aa: CASSPDSRWTQYF
CDR3nt: TGTGCCAGCAGCCCCGACTCCCGTTGGACCCAGTACTTC

abundance: -
d_gene: -
j_gene: TRBJ2-5
v_gene: TRBV10-3
CDR3aa: CAISDPHPYYF
CDR3nt: TGTGCCATCAGCGATCCACATCCCTATTACTTC

abundance: few
d_gene: -
j_gene: TRBJ2-7
v_gene: TRBV11-2
CDR3aa: CASSSYGEISYEQYF
CDR3nt: TGTGCCAGCAGCAGCTATGGGGAGATTTCCTACGAGCAGTACTTC

abundance: many
d_gene: TRBD2
j_gene: TRBJ2-7
v_gene: TRBV20-1
CDR3aa: CSAWSGGYEQYF
CDR3nt: TGCAGTGCTTGGTCGGGGGGATACGAGCAGTACTTC

abundance: many
d_gene: -
j_gene: TRBJ2-3
v_gene: TRBV7-9
CDR3aa: CASSLSPDTQYF
CDR3nt: TGTGCCAGCAGCTTATCCCCAGATACGCAGTATTTT

abundance: few
d_gene: -
j_gene: TRBJ2-5
v_gene: TRBV5-1
CDR3aa: CASSFRTATVGTQYF
CDR3nt: TGCGCCAGCAGCTTCAGGACAGCCACGGTTGGGACCCAGTACTTC

abundance: many
d_gene: -
j_gene: TRBJ1-4
v_gene: TRBV5-8
CDR3aa: CASSLPGGNEKLFF
CDR3nt: TGTGCCAGCAGCTTGCCAGGCGGTAATGAAAAACTGTTTTTT